What follows are 21 T cell receptor beta chains derived from one specimen sequenced in a study of cytomegalovirus exposure and HLA in healthy donors. The PCR contained 60 Vbeta and 13 Jbeta primers. Here immunoSEQ multiplex PCR was the method, and the copy in TCRdb shows in-frame clones only, minus some. This table has roughly 120,000 clones, about two thirds appearing once. The sequenced sample consisted of PBMCs. The receptors were sampled from a man between 60 and 70 years old in good health and CMV-seropositive.

A few counts support this clone. V is TRBV5-1 and J is TRBJ1-1, with TRBD1 matching over 8 bases. The CDR3 contains 14 residues. From germline, CDR1 is SGHRS and CDR2 YFSETQ. The junction had 8 bases not matched to a gene; V was cut back by 4 bases and J by 6 bases. CDR3: CASSPRTGISEAFF. The CDR3 bases are TGCGCCAGCAGCCCCCGGACAGGGATATCTGAAGCTTTCTTT.

The chain couples TRBV4-2 to TRBJ2-5, with 14 bases fitting TRBD2. In germline, CDR1 is LGHNA, CDR2 YNFKEQ. V lost 6 bases and J lost 3; bases outside the gene matches: 6. The CDR3 length is 16 residues. The CDR3: CASSLTSGGAEETQYF. For the CDR3, the DNA is TGTGCCAGCAGTCTGACTAGCGGGGGGGCAGAAGAGACCCAGTACTTC.

This sequence joins TRBV30 and TRBJ1-1; 8 nucleotides agree with TRBD1. J gave up 2 bases and V 3 bases, and 2 bases lay outside the gene matches. This CDR3 has 13 residues. The germline CDR1 and CDR2 sequences are GTSNPN and SVGIG (reference sequence). This chain's CDR3 is CAWSRGQNTEAFF. The CDR3 bases are TGTGCCTGGAGCAGGGGGCAAAACACTGAAGCTTTCTTT.

The sample holds a few counts of this clone. This chain connects TRBV27 to TRBJ1-1; TRBD1 matches 10 bases. Germline assignment: CDR1 MNHEY and CDR2 SMNVEV (reference sequence). The CDR3 contains 14 residues. V was pared by 5 bases and J by 4 bases, with 4 bases of the junction left unmatched. The DNA of the CDR3 is TGTGCCAGCAGTCGACAGGGGGCGAGCACTGAAGCTTTCTTT. Its protein product is CASSRQGASTEAFF.

The chain has TRBV11-3 and TRBJ1-1; 8 positions agree with TRBD1. Trimming at V came to 4 bases and at J to 4 bases, leaving 2 bases not matched to a gene. Germline CDR1 and CDR2: SGHNT and YENEEA. CDR3 length equals 13 residues. The CDR3 loop reads CASSYGTGTEAFF. For the CDR3, the DNA is TGTGCCAGCAGCTACGGGACAGGCACTGAAGCTTTCTTT.

This sequence joins TRBV12-5 and TRBJ2-7; 8 positions match TRBD1. Per the germline V gene, CDR1 is LGHNT and CDR2 is FRNRAP. The CDR3 is 15 residues long. The junction had 13 bases not matched to a gene; V was cut back by 7 bases and J by 5 bases. CDR3 DNA sequence: TGTGCTAGTGCCTTGGACAGGGTTGAGGGCCACGAGCAGTACTTC. Translation gives CASALDRVEGHEQYF.

The chain couples TRBV28 to TRBJ1-5; no clear D. CDR1 is MDHEN and CDR2 is SYDVKM in the germline V gene. This CDR3 region has 12 residues. Trimming took 7 bases from V and 5 from J, leaving 9 bases between them. DNA for the CDR3: TGTGCCAGCACACTCCTCGATCAGCCCCAGCATTTT. Amino acids: CASTLLDQPQHF. The whole variable domain, filled in from reference TRBV28 and TRBJ1-5, reads DVKVTQSSRYLVKRTGEKVFLECVQDMDHENMFWYRQDPGLGLRLIYFSYDVKMKEKGDIPEGYSVSREKKERFSLILESASTNQTSMYLCASTLLDQPQHFGDGTRLSIL.

The V and J genes are TRBV6-5 and TRBJ1-6, with 8 bases identical to TRBD1. V dropped 8 bases and J dropped 9; count of bases not matched to a gene: 9. The CDR3 consists of 14 residues. CDR1 and CDR2 from the germline V gene are MNHEY and SVGAGI. The CDR3 loop reads CASGGSGGTSPLHF. The CDR3, as DNA: TGTGCCAGCGGAGGGTCAGGGGGCACTTCACCCCTCCACTTT.

This sequence joins TRBV6-5 and TRBJ2-5; TRBD1 matches 9 bases. After removal of 5 bases from V and 4 bases from J, the junction contained 8 bases not matched to a gene. CDR1 MNHEY and CDR2 SVGAGI come from the germline V gene. The CDR3 is 15 residues long. CDR3 nucleotides: TGTGCCAGCAGTACCGGGACAGGGTATCGAGAGACCCAGTACTTC. This encodes CASSTGTGYRETQYF.

V usage is TRBV6-5 and J usage is TRBJ2-7; no clear D gene. The length of the CDR3 is 13 residues. Trimming cost V 8 bases and J 8 bases, with 19 bases left between them. In germline, CDR1 is MNHEY, CDR2 SVGAGI. The CDR3 nucleotides read TGTGCCAGCTCGAATCGCCCCCGTGAGAAGCAGTACTTC. It encodes CASSNRPREKQYF.

The chain carries TRBV5-1 and TRBJ2-3; D is possibly TRBD2 (6 bases). Trimming removed 2 bases at V and 2 bases at J, with 9 bases between. CDR1 and CDR2 (germline): SGHRS, YFSETQ. This CDR3 has 14 residues. CDR3 bases: TGCGCCAGCAGCTTAGGCGGGATCACAGATACGCAGTATTTT. Its translation is CASSLGGITDTQYF.

The chain uses TRBV4-1 and TRBJ1-1; D remains ambiguous. Germline V gene sequence: CDR1 MGHRA, CDR2 YSYEKL. This CDR3 spans 20 amino acids. V lost 0 bases, J lost 0 bases, and 23 bases lay in between. DNA for the CDR3: TGCGCCAGCAGCCAAGAGGGCCCAACTTCGCCCAGTCAGATGAACACTGAAGCTTTCTTT. Translated, it gives CASSQEGPTSPSQMNTEAFF.

This clone was observed a single time. The gene calls are TRBV19 and TRBJ2-7, with 9 bases lining up with TRBD1. The CDR3 totals 16 residues. The junction had 14 bases not matched to a gene; V was cut back by 10 bases and J by 1 base. CDR1 is LNHDA, CDR2 SQIVND, per germline (reference sequence). The CDR3 bases are TGTGCCACCCAAATTCGGGACAGGGAAATATCCTACGAGCAGTACTTC. As protein: CATQIRDREISYEQYF.

This chain links TRBV27 with TRBJ2-5; D gene uncertain. Germline-derived CDR1 and CDR2 are MNHEY and SMNVEV (reference sequence). The CDR3 extends over 13 amino acids. Trimming took off 5 bases at V and 2 bases at J, with 9 bases between the two ends. As DNA, the CDR3 is TGTGCCAGCAGTCCCTGGCTGCAAGAGACCCAGTACTTC. Residues: CASSPWLQETQYF.

This chain joins TRBV27 and TRBJ2-2; 11 bases map to TRBD2. V was pared by 6 bases and J by 5 bases, with 8 bases of the junction left unmatched. This CDR3 is built from 16 residues. From germline, CDR1 is MNHEY and CDR2 SMNVEV (reference sequence). The DNA of the CDR3 is TGTGCCAGCAGGACCGCTAGCGGGGGGAGGACCGGGGAGCTGTTTTTT. This gives the protein CASRTASGGRTGELFF.

This clone has just one count. The J gene is TRBJ1-5, the V gene TRBV18; possible D gene TRBD1, 5 bases. From germline, CDR1 is KGHSH and CDR2 LQKENI. The ends were cut back, 3 bases at V and 0 bases at J, with 9 bases in the middle. CDR3 size: 15 residues. DNA for the CDR3: TGTGCCAGCTCACCGGGGCAGTCTAGCAATCAGCCCCAGCATTTT. This gives the protein CASSPGQSSNQPQHF.

This clone was counted a single time. This sequence joins TRBV19 and TRBJ2-2; perhaps TRBD1 as D (6 bases). Trimming left V 4 bases short and J 0 bases short, with 18 bases between. Germline V gene data show CDR1 as LNHDA and CDR2 as SQIVND (reference sequence). The CDR3 covers 18 residues. CDR3 in DNA: TGTGCCAGTAGTAGGGCAGGGGCTACGTTCGCGAACACCGGGGAGCTGTTTTTT. It codes for CASSRAGATFANTGELFF.

The chain employs TRBV27 and TRBJ2-5; 12 bases line up with TRBD2. The CDR3 loop spans 18 amino acids. V trimming: 5 bases; J trimming: 1 base; junction bases outside the gene matches: 11. Germline loops: CDR1 MNHEY, CDR2 SMNVEV (reference sequence). The chain's CDR3 is CASSRRSGTSGPQETQYF. CDR3 coding DNA: TGTGCCAGCAGTCGACGCTCCGGGACTAGCGGGCCCCAAGAGACCCAGTACTTC.

The J gene is TRBJ2-7, the V gene TRBV15; D is undetermined. The CDR3 has 13 amino acids. V shed 0 bases and J shed 2 bases, with 5 bases lying between them. CDR1 and CDR2 (germline): LNHNV, YYDKDF (reference sequence). The CDR3 nucleotides read TGTGCCACCAGCAGAGACCTTACCTACGAGCAGTACTTC. Residues: CATSRDLTYEQYF. The complete variable domain, with remaining parts taken from reference TRBV15 and TRBJ2-7, reads DAMVIQNPRYQVTQFGKPVTLSCSQTLNHNVMYWYQQKSSQAPKLLFHYYDKDFNNEADTPDNFQSRRPNTSFCFLDIRSPGLGDTAMYLCATSRDLTYEQYFGPGTRLTVT.

A few counts support this clone. CDR3 bases: TGTGCCAGCAGCGCCGGGACAGCAATTTCACCCCTCCACTTT. Its protein product is CASSAGTAISPLHF. This rearrangement joins TRBV27 to TRBJ1-6, with 7 bases matching TRBD1. The CDR3 length is 14 residues. With V trimmed by 6 bases and J by 9 bases, 8 bases remained unmatched. From germline, CDR1 is MNHEY and CDR2 SMNVEV (reference sequence).

This chain connects TRBV7-6 to TRBJ2-3; D is ambiguous. The CDR3 has 14 residues. V lost 4 bases and J lost 2, with 10 bases in between. CDR1 is SGHVS and CDR2 is FNYEAQ in the germline V gene. CDR3 DNA: TGTGCCAGCAGCTGGCTCCTGGCCACAGATACGCAGTATTTT. Protein product: CASSWLLATDTQYF.